This entry describes one T cell receptor beta chain. CD8 cells regarded as naive lacked CD45RO, were positively chosen for CCR7, and omitted terminally differentiated effector memory CD45RA+ cells. Sequencing used immunoSEQ multiplex PCR; TCRdb keeps in-frame clones, though not all of them. The sample records about 870,000 clones, approximately 92% being singletons. The source of the sample is a study of shared clonotypes between healthy human individuals. CDR1 is SGHRS and CDR2 is YFSETQ in the germline V gene. This CDR3 spans 15 amino acids. V trimming: 3 bases; J trimming: 5 bases; junction bases outside the gene matches: 6.

What was sequenced was naive CD8+ T cells sorted from blood. The chain carries TRBV5-1 and TRBJ2-7, with 12 nucleotides matching TRBD2. The sequence was obtained from a man in his thirties or forties in good health. CDR3 sequence reads: CASSSRLAGVHEQYF. In DNA, the CDR3 is TGCGCCAGCAGCTCGCGACTAGCGGGAGTTCACGAGCAGTACTTC.